The clone carrying this T cell receptor beta chain has a handful of counts. Its matching antigen is unknown. V shed 2 bases and J shed 6 bases, with 16 bases lying between them. The CDR3 runs to 16 residues. The germline V gene encodes CDR1 MNHNS and CDR2 SASEGT. Here immunoSEQ multiplex PCR was the method, and the copy in TCRdb shows in-frame clones only, minus some. The sample shows approximately 70,000 clones, around 81% of them seen only once. This specimen belongs to a study of T cell responses to AZD1222 COVID-19 vaccine. Findings and caveats of the study: An increase in Spike-specific TCR breadth and depth was observed after two AZD1222 doses. Seropositivity was recorded at baseline in only a handful of AZD1222 recipients.

This chain connects TRBV6-1 to TRBJ2-2; D is perhaps TRBD1 or TRBD2 (5 bases each). The specimen comprised peripheral blood, sampled 28 days after the second AZD1222 dose. This receptor was taken from an adult who received the AZD1222 COVID-19 vaccine. CDR3: CASSEKGEWGSGELFF. The CDR3 DNA follows: TGTGCCAGCAGTGAAAAAGGGGAGTGGGGGTCCGGGGAGCTGTTTTTT.